This T cell receptor beta chain was found in a study of regulatory T cells in long-lasting Graves disease. Regarding time point: newly diagnosed GD, antithyroid drugs for less than 3 months. With RNA extracted from PBMCs as input, the TCR library was made. As collected, the peripheral blood samples measured around 9 milliliters each and went into EDTA tubes. CDR1 is SGHTA, CDR2 FQGNSA, per germline. V was shortened by 1 base and J by 8 bases, with 9 bases between the two germline ends. The CDR3 totals 13 residues. Through Arm-PCR of CDR3 regions and iRepertoire HTBI primers, TCR beta libraries were built. TCRdb recomputed calls from the multiplex PCR reads with MiXCR, one row per CDR3 protein. The repertoire includes hundreds of thousands of distinct CDR3 sequences, roughly 15% of them detected once, and roughly 10% sits in the top ten. These data also featured in a second study, about T cells in Graves' hyperthyroidism and ophthalmopathy.

The chain recombines TRBV7-2 with TRBJ2-1; D ambiguous. Sequenced here: peripheral blood mononuclear cells (PBMCs), sampled at new diagnosis, from a patient treated with antithyroid drugs. The TCR comes from a woman in her 30s with Graves disease. The CDR3 coding sequence is TGTGCCAGCAGCTTAGAAATAAGAGATGAGCAGTTCTTC. This translates into CASSLEIRDEQFF.